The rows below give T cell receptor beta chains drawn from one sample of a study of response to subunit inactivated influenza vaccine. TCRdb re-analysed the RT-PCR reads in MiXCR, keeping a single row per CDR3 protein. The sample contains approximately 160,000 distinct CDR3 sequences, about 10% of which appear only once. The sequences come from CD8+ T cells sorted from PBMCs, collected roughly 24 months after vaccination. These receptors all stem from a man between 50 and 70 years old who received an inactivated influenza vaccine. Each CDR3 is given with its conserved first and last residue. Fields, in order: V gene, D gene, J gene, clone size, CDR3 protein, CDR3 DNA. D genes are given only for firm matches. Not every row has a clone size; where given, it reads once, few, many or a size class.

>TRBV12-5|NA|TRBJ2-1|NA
CASGPQENEQFF
TGTGCTAGTGGTCCCCAGGAGAATGAGCAGTTCTTC
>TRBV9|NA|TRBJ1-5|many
CASSVYDSSQPQHF
TGTGCCAGCAGCGTATATGACTCTTCCCAGCCCCAGCATTTT
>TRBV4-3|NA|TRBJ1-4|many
CASSQDWGAGTNEKLFF
TGCGCCAGCAGCCAAGATTGGGGGGCCGGAACTAATGAAAAACTGTTTTTT
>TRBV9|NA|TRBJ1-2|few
CASSGSGGIGYTF
TGTGCCAGCAGCGGCTCGGGGGGGATCGGCTACACCTTC
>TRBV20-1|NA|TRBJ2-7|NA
CSARLVTAYEQYF
TGCAGTGCTAGATTAGTAACCGCCTACGAGCAGTACTTC
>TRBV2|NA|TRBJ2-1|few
CASSEGRGHEQFF
TGTGCCAGCAGTGAAGGGCGGGGGCATGAGCAGTTCTTC
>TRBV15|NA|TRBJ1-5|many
CATSRSRQGNQPQHF
TGTGCCACCAGCAGATCCCGACAGGGCAATCAGCCCCAGCATTTT
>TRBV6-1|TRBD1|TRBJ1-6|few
CASSQPGQGNSPLHF
TGTGCCAGCAGTCAACCGGGACAGGGTAATTCACCCCTCCACTTT
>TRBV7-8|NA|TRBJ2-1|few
CASSLALWSSYNEQFF
TGTGCCAGCAGCTTAGCGCTGTGGAGCTCCTACAATGAGCAGTTCTTC
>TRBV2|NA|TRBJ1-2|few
CASSRPGDRGYGYTF
TGTGCCAGCAGTCGACCCGGGGACCGGGGCTATGGCTACACCTTC
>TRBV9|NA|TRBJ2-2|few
CASSTQGRAGELFF
TGTGCCAGCAGCACACAGGGTAGGGCCGGGGAGCTGTTTTTT
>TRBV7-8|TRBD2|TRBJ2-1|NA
CASSLVTSGYNEQFF
TGTGCCAGCAGCTTAGTAACTAGCGGCTACAATGAGCAGTTCTTC
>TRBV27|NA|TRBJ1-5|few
CASSLASAGPQHF
TGTGCCAGCAGTTTGGCGTCGGCGGGGCCCCAGCATTTT
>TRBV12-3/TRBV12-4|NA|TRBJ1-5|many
CASTRGGDQPQHF
TGTGCCAGCACCAGGGGTGGCGATCAGCCCCAGCATTTT
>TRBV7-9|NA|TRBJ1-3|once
CASSSGRSSGNTIYF
TGTGCCAGCAGCTCAGGGCGTTCGAGTGGAAACACCATATATTTT
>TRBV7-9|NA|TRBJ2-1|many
CASSSDHNEQFF
TGTGCCAGCAGTTCCGACCACAATGAGCAGTTCTTC
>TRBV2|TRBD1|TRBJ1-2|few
CASSTGTAYGYTF
TGTGCCAGCAGTACAGGGACAGCGTATGGCTACACCTTC
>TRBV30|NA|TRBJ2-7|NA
CAWSGVYEQYF
TGTGCCTGGAGTGGGGTGTACGAGCAGTACTTC
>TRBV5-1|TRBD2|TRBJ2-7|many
CASSLYPGTTQEQYF
TGCGCCAGCAGCTTGTATCCGGGGACTACGCAAGAGCAGTACTTC
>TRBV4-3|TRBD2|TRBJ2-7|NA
CASSQRPGLAGTYEQYF
TGCGCCAGCAGCCAACGGCCGGGACTAGCGGGAACCTACGAGCAGTACTTC
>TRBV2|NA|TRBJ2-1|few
CASSGGSLSYNEQFF
TGTGCCAGCAGTGGCGGGTCGCTATCCTACAATGAGCAGTTCTTC
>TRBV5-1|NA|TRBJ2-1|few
CASSPGLAGLYNEQFF
TGCGCCAGCAGCCCGGGCTTGGCGGGGTTGTACAATGAGCAGTTCTTC
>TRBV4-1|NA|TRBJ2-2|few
CASSLPQGWRNTGELFF
TGCGCCAGCAGCCTCCCCCAGGGGTGGAGGAACACCGGGGAGCTGTTTTTT
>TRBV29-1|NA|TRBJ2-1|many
CSVGLSYNEQFF
TGCAGCGTGGGGCTCTCCTACAATGAGCAGTTCTTC
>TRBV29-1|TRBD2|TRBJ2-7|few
CSVEFPPSGSDEQYF
TGCAGCGTTGAATTCCCTCCTAGCGGGAGCGACGAGCAGTACTTC
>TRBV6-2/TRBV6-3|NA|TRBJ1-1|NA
CASSYGEAFF
TGTGCCAGCAGTTACGGGGAAGCTTTCTTT
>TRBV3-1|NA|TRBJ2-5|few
CASRSDPEETQYF
TGTGCCAGCAGGAGCGACCCTGAAGAGACCCAGTACTTC
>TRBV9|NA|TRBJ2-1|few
CASSVGGTIQRNEQFF
TGTGCCAGCAGCGTAGGGGGGACAATCCAAAGGAATGAGCAGTTCTTC
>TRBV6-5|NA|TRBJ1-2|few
CASSYLLGGAHGYTF
TGTGCCAGCAGTTACCTTCTGGGAGGGGCACATGGCTACACCTTC
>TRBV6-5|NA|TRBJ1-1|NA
CASSYDQGPGEAFF
TGTGCCAGCAGTTACGACCAGGGGCCGGGTGAAGCTTTCTTT
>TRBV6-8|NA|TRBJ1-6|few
CASRPTAPGSPLHF
TGTGCCAGCAGACCGACAGCGCCGGGTTCACCCCTCCACTTT
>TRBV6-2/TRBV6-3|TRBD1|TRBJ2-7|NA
CASRSRDRVSYEQYF
TGTGCCAGCAGATCGAGGGACAGGGTTTCCTACGAGCAGTACTTC
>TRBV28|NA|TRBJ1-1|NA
CASRFLNTEAFF
TGTGCCAGCCGTTTTCTGAACACTGAAGCTTTCTTT
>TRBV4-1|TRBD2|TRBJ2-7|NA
CASSQPPRDYSSYEQYF
TGCGCCAGCAGCCAACCTCCCAGGGACTACAGCTCCTACGAGCAGTACTTC
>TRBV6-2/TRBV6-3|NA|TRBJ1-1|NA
CASSYSRTINTEAFF
TGTGCCAGCAGTTACTCCCGGACAATTAACACTGAAGCTTTCTTT
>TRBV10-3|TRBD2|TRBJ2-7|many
CAISDLPSGRYEQYF
TGTGCCATCAGCGATTTGCCTAGCGGGAGATACGAGCAGTACTTC
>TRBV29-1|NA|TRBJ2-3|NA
CSVEHFQGISTDTQYF
TGCAGCGTTGAACATTTTCAGGGGATTAGCACAGATACGCAGTATTTT
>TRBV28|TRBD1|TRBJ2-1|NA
CASSLSGTGNEQFF
TGTGCCAGCAGTTTATCCGGGACAGGCAATGAGCAGTTCTTC
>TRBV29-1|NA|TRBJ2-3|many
CSVEDWGDPTDTQYF
TGCAGCGTTGAAGATTGGGGCGACCCCACAGATACGCAGTATTTT
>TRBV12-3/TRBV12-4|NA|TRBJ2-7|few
CASRPRGAGVYEQYF
TGTGCCAGCAGACCCCGAGGGGCAGGGGTCTACGAGCAGTACTTC
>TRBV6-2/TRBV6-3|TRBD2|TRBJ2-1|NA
CASSPFSGSSYNEQFF
TGTGCCAGCAGTCCGTTTAGCGGGAGTTCCTACAATGAGCAGTTCTTC
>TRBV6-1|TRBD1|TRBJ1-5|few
CASRPTGGLNQPQHF
TGTGCCAGCCGACCAACAGGGGGGCTCAATCAGCCCCAGCATTTT
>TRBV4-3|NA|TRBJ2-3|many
CASSQDLVGRPYTDTQYF
TGCGCCAGCAGCCAAGATTTGGTGGGCAGGCCTTACACAGATACGCAGTATTTT